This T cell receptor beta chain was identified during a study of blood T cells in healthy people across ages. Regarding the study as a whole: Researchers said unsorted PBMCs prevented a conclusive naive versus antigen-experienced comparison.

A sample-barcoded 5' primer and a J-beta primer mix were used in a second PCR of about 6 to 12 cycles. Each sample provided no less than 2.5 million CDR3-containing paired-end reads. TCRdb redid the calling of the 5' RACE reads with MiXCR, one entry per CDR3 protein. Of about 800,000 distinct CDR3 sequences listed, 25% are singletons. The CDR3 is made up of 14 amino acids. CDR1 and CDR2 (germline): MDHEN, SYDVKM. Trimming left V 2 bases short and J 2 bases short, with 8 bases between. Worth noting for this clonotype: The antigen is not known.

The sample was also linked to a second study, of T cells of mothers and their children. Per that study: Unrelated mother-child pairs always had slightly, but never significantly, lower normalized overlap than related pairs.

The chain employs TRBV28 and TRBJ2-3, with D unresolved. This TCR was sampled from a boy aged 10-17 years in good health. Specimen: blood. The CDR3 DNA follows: TGTGCCAGCAGTTTACCGGCTGCCACAGATACGCAGTATTTT. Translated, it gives CASSLPAATDTQYF.